The entry that follows covers one T cell receptor beta chain sequence. These data are taken from a study of blood T cell repertoires in COVID-19. Under the authors' procedure: From reference gene primer amplification, estimates of nucleated cell counts were derived. The protocol was immunoSEQ multiplex PCR, while the TCRdb copy is restricted to in-frame clones and leaves out a portion. For V, J and clone size, that table is used; D and trimming come from the DNA. Seen here are roughly 75,000 clones, 75% to 90% observed once, and the top ten hold 6.3%. Seattle's cohort entered during active infection and was followed longitudinally. This TCR was sampled from a man of 80 years or more with COVID-19, enrolled during active disease. What was sequenced was peripheral blood.

DNA of the CDR3: TGTGCCAGCACCCGGTCTGGACAGGCCCCTCTGCCCCAGCATTTT. Its translation: CASTRSGQAPLPQHF. This sequence joins TRBV2 and TRBJ1-5, with 7 bases aligning to TRBD1. Germline CDR1 SNHLY, CDR2 FYNNEI. V trimming: 7 bases; J trimming: 9 bases; junction bases outside the gene matches: 15. The CDR3 loop spans 15 amino acids. The full variable domain, its missing parts supplied by reference TRBV2 and TRBJ1-5, is EPEVTQTPSHQVTQMGQEVILRCVPISNHLYFYWYRQILGQKVEFLVSFYNNEISEKSEIFDDQFSVERPDGSNFTLKIRSTKLEDSAMYFCASTRSGQAPLPQHFGDGTRLSIL.